The source of this T cell receptor beta chain is a study of T cell responses to AZD1222 COVID-19 vaccine. Data came from immunoSEQ multiplex PCR; TCRdb stores just in-frame clones and leaves some out. The sample comprises 130,000 or so clones, around 90% of which are singletons, and roughly 6.3% rests with the top ten. Germline V gives CDR1 MNHEY, CDR2 SMNVEV (reference sequence). V was clipped by 1 base and J by 7 bases, with 13 bases between them. This CDR3 region has 14 residues. The clonotype comes from an adult in good health. The material was peripheral blood, obtained on day 0 of AZD1222 vaccination. This rearrangement joins TRBV27 to TRBJ1-2, with D perhaps TRBD1 (6 bases). The chain's CDR3 is CASSLYGGLSGYTF. The CDR3 coding sequence is TGTGCCAGCAGTTTATACGGGGGGCTGAGTGGCTACACCTTC.